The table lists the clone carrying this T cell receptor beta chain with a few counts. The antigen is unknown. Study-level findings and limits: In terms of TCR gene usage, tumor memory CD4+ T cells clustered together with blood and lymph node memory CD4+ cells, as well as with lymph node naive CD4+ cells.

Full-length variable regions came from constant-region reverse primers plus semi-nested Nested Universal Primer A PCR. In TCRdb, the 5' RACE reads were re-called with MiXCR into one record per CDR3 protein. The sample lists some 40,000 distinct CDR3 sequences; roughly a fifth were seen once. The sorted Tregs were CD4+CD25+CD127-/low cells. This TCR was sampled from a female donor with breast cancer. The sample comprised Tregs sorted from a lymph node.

The CDR3: CASSLGDSGNTIYF. CDR3 coding DNA: TGCGCCAGCAGCTTGGGGGATTCTGGAAACACCATATATTTT. The rearrangement uses TRBV5-1 and TRBJ1-3; D not certain. Trimming stripped 0 bases from V and 1 base from J, with 5 bases between. The CDR3 sequence is 14 residues long. The germline V gene encodes CDR1 SGHRS and CDR2 YFSETQ. Drawing the rest from reference TRBV5-1 and TRBJ1-3, the complete variable domain is KAGVTQTPRYLIKTRGQQVTLSCSPISGHRSVSWYQQTPGQGLQFLFEYFSETQRNKGNFPGRFSGRQFSNSRSEMNVSTLELGDSALYLCASSLGDSGNTIYFGEGSWLTVV.